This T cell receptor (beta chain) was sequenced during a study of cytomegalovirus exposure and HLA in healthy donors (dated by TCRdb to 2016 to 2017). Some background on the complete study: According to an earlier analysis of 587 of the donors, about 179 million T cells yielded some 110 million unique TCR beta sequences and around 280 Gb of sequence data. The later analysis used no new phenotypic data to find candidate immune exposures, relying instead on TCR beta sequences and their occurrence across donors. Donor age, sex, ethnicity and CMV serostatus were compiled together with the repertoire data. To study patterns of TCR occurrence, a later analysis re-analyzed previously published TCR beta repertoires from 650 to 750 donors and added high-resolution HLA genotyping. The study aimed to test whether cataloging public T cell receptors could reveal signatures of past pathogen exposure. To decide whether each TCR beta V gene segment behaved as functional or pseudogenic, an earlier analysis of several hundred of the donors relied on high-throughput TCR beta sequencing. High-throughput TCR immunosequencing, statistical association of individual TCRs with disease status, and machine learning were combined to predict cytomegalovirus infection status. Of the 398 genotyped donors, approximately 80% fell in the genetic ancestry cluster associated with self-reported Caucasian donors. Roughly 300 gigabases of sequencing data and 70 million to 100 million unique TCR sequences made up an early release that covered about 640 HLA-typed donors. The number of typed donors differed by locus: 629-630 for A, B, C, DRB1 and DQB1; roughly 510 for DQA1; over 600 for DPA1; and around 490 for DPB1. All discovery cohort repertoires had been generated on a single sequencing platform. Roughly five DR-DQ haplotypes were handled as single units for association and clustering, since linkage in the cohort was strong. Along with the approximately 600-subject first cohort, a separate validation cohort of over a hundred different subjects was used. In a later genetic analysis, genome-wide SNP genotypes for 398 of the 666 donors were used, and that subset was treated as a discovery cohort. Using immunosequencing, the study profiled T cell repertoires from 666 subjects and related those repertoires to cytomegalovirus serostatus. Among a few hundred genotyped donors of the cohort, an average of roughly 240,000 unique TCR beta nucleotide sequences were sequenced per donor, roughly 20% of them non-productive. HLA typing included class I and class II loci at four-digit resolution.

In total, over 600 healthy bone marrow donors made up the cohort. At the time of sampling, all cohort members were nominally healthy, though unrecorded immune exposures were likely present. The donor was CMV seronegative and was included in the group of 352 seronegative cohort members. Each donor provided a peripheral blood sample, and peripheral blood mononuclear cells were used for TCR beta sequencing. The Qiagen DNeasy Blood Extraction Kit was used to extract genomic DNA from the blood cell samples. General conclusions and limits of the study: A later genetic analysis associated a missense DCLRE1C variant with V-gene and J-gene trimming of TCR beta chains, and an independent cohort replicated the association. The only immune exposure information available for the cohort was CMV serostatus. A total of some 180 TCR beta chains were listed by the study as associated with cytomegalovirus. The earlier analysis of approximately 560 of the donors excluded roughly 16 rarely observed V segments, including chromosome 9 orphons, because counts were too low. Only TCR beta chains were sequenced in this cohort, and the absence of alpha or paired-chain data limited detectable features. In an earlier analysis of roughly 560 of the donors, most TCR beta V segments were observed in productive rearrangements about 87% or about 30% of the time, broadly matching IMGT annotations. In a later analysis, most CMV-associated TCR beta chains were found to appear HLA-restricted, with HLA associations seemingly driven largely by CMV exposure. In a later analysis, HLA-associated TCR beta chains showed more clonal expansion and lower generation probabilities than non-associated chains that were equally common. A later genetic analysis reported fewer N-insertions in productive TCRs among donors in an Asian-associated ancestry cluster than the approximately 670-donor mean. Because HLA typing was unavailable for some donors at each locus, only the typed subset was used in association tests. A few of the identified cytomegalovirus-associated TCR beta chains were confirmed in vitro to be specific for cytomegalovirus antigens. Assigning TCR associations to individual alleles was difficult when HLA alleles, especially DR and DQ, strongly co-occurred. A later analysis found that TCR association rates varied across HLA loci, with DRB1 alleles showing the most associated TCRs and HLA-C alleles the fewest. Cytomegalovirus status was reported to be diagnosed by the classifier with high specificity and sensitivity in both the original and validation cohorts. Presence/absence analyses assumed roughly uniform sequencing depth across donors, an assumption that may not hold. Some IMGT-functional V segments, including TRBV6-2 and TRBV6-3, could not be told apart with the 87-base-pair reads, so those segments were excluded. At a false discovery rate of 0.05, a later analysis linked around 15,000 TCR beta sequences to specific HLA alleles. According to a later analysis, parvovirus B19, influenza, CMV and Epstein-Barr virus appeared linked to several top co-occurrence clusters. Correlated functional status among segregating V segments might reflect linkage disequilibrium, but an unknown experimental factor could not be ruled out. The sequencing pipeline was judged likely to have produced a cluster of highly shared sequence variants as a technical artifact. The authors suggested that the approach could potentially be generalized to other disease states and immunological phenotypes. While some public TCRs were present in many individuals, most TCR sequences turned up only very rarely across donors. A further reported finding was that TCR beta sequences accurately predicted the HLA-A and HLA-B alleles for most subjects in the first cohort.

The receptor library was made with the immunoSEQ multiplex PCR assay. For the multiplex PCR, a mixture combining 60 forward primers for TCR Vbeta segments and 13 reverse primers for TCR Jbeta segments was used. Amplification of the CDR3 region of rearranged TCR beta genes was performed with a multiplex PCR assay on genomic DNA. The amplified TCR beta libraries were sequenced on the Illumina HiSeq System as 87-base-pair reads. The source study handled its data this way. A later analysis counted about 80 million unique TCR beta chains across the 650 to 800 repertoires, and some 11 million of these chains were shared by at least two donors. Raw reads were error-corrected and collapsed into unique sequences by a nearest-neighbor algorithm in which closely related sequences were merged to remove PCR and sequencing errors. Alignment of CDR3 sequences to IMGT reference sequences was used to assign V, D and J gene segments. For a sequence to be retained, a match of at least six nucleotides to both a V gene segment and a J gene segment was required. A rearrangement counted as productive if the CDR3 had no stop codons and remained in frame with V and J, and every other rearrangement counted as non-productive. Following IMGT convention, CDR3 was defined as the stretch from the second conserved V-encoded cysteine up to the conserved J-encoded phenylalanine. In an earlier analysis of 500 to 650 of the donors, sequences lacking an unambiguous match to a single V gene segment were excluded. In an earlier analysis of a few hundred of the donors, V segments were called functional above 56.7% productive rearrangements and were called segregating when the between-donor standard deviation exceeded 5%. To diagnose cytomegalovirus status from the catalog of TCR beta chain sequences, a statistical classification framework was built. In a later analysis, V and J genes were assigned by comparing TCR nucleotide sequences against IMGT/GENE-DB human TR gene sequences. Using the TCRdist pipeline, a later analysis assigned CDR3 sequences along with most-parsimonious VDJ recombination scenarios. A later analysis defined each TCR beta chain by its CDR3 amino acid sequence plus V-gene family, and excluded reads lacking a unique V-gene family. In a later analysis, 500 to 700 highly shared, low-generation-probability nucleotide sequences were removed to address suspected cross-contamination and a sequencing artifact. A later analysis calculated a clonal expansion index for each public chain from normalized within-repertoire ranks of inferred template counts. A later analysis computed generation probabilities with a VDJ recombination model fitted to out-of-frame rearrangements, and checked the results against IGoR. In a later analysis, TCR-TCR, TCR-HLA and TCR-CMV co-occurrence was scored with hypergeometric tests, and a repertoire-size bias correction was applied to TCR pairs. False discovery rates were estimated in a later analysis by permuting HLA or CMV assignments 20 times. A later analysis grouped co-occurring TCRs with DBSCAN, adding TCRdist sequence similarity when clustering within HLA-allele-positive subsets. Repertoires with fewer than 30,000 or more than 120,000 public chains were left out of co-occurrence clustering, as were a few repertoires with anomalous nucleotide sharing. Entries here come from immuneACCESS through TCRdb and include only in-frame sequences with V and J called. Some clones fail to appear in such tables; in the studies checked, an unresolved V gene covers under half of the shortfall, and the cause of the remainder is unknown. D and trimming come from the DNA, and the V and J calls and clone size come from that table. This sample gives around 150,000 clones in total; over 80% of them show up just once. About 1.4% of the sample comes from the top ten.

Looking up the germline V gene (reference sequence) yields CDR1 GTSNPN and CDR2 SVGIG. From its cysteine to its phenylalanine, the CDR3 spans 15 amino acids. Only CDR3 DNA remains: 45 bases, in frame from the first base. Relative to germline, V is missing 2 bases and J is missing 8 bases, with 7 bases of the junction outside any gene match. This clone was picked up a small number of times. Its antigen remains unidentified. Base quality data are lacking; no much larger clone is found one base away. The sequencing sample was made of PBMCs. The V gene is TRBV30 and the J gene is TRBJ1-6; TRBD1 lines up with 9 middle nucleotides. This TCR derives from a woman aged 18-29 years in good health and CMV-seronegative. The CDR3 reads CAWSPGTGFYSPLHF. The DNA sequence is TGTGCCTGGAGTCCCGGGACAGGGTTTTATTCACCCCTCCACTTT.